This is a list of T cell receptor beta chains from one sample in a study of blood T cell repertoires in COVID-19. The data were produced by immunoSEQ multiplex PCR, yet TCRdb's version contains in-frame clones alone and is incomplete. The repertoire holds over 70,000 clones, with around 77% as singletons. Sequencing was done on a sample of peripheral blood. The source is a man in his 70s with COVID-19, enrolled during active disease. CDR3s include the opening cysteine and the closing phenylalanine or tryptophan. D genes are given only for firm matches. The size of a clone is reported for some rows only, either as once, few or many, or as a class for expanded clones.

TGCAGTGCCAGGGACAGTTACGAGCAGTACTTC CSARDSYEQYF once 11 TRBD1 TRBJ2-7 TRBV20-1
TGTGCCAGCAGTTTTCTAGCGGGAGTCCCCTACGAGCAGTACTTC CASSFLAGVPYEQYF NA 15 TRBD2 TRBJ2-7 TRBV28
TGCGCCAGCAGCTTGGAGGGACAGGGGGCTGAGCAGTTCTTC CASSLEGQGAEQFF NA 14 TRBD1 TRBJ2-1 TRBV5-1
TGTGCCATCAGTCCAAACCTAGCGGGAGGTGGCGATGAGCAGTTCTTC CAISPNLAGGGDEQFF NA 16 TRBD2 TRBJ2-1 TRBV10-3
TGTGCCAGTAGTACGACAGGGGCGAACACCGGGGAGCTGTTTTTT CASSTTGANTGELFF NA 15 TRBD1 TRBJ2-2 TRBV19
TGTGCCAGCAGTAACCGCGGCAGAGCCTACGGTGGAAACACCATATATTTT CASSNRGRAYGGNTIYF NA 17 NA TRBJ1-3 TRBV28
TGTGCCAGCTCACCACAGCAGGGGGCACCTAATGAAAAACTGTTTTTT CASSPQQGAPNEKLFF NA 16 TRBD1 TRBJ1-4 TRBV18
TGTGCCAGCAGTGAAGCGCCCAGGGGGGACCCCTATGGCTACACCTTC CASSEAPRGDPYGYTF NA 16 TRBD1 TRBJ1-2 TRBV6-1
TGCGCCAGCAGCTCCTCCGGGACAGGCTATGGCTACACCTTC CASSSSGTGYGYTF NA 14 TRBD1 TRBJ1-2 TRBV5-1
TGTGCCAGCAGCTTATTATACAGGGGGGCCGACGAGCAGTACTTC CASSLLYRGADEQYF NA 15 TRBD1 TRBJ2-7 TRBV7-9
TGCGCCAGCAGCCGAATAATAGAGAACACCGGGGAGCTGTTTTTT CASSRIIENTGELFF NA 15 NA TRBJ2-2 TRBV5-1
TGCGCCAGCAGCCAAGAGGTTACTAGCTCTCTTTCGCAGTTCTTC CASSQEVTSSLSQFF NA 15 NA TRBJ2-1 TRBV4-1
TGCAGTGCTAGTGGACAGGGGGCGACAGATACGCAGTATTTT CSASGQGATDTQYF NA 14 TRBD1 TRBJ2-3 TRBV20-1
TGTGCCAGCAGTTTACCGGTGATTAGCACAGATACGCAGTATTTT CASSLPVISTDTQYF NA 15 NA TRBJ2-3 TRBV28
TGTGCCAGCAGTTCTGCGGGACAGCCAACCTACGAGCAGTACTTC CASSSAGQPTYEQYF NA 15 NA TRBJ2-7 TRBV28
TGTGCCAGCAGCCCGGGACAGGGAAAGGCTGAAGCTTTCTTT CASSPGQGKAEAFF NA 14 TRBD1 TRBJ1-1 TRBV11-2
TGTGCCAGCAGTTTGAAGCGCTCGATCACCTACGAGCAGTACTTC CASSLKRSITYEQYF NA 15 NA TRBJ2-7 TRBV28
TGTGCCAGCAGCTTAAATTACAGGAACACTGAAGCTTTCTTT CASSLNYRNTEAFF once 14 NA TRBJ1-1 TRBV7-3
TGTGCCAGTAGTATAGTCGCCGACAGGGCCCAGCATTTT CASSIVADRAQHF NA 13 TRBD1 TRBJ1-5 TRBV19
TGTGCCAGCAGCTTGGGACGGGTCCTTAACACTGAAGCTTTCTTT CASSLGRVLNTEAFF once 15 NA TRBJ1-1 TRBV5-6
TGTGCCAGCAGCCCACAACTACTAGCGCCTACCTACGAGCAGTACTTC CASSPQLLAPTYEQYF once 16 TRBD2 TRBJ2-7 TRBV7-2
TGTGCCAGCAGCTTGGACCAGGGTACGGGAGCTCCTGAAGCTTTCTTT CASSLDQGTGAPEAFF NA 16 NA TRBJ1-1 TRBV5-6
TGTGCCAGCTCACCGGGCCAGGGTAACCAGCCCCAGCATTTT CASSPGQGNQPQHF NA 14 NA TRBJ1-5 TRBV18
TGCGCCAGCAGCTCACTAGCGGGAGTGGGAAATGAGCAGTTCTTC CASSSLAGVGNEQFF NA 15 TRBD2 TRBJ2-1 TRBV5-1
TGTGCCAGAGGACTAGCAGCCGAGCAGTACTTC CARGLAAEQYF NA 11 TRBD2 TRBJ2-7 TRBV2
TGTGCCAGCAGCTTAGCCCAGGGCTATACAGATACGCAGTATTTT CASSLAQGYTDTQYF NA 15 NA TRBJ2-3 TRBV7-9
TGCGCCAGCAGCCAAGATCTTAAGCGGGCCGGCTCTGAGCAGTACTTC CASSQDLKRAGSEQYF NA 16 NA TRBJ2-7 TRBV4-3
TGCAGTGCTAGTCGGGAAATGAACACTGAAGCTTTCTTT CSASREMNTEAFF NA 13 NA TRBJ1-1 TRBV20-1
TGCGCCAGCAGCTTACAGGACGATTTCGCAGATACGCAGTATTTT CASSLQDDFADTQYF NA 15 NA TRBJ2-3 TRBV5-1
TGTGCCAGCAGCCAAGCGACTAGCGGATCCTACGAGCAGTACTTC CASSQATSGSYEQYF few 15 TRBD2 TRBJ2-7 TRBV4-2
TGTGCCAGAAGAGAACAGTGGCCGCACTATGGCTACACCTTC CARREQWPHYGYTF NA 14 NA TRBJ1-2 TRBV2
TGTGCCAGCAGCCTACCAGGGGGTAGCAATCAGCCCCAGCATTTT CASSLPGGSNQPQHF few 15 TRBD1 TRBJ1-5 TRBV7-2
TGCGCCAGCAGCCCCTTACACCGCTCTGGAAACACCATATATTTT CASSPLHRSGNTIYF NA 15 NA TRBJ1-3 TRBV4-3
TGTGCCAGCAGCTGGGGACTCATGAACACTGAAGCTTTCTTT CASSWGLMNTEAFF NA 14 NA TRBJ1-1 TRBV5-6
TGTGCCTGGAGTTCACAGGGGAGCTCCTACGAGCAGTACTTC CAWSSQGSSYEQYF NA 14 TRBD1 TRBJ2-7 TRBV30
TGTGCCAGCAGTTTAGTATATGAGCAGTTCTTC CASSLVYEQFF NA 11 NA TRBJ2-1 TRBV12-3/TRBV12-4
TGTGCCAGCAGCTCACTAAAGCGGAACTCCTACGAGCAGTACTTC CASSSLKRNSYEQYF NA 15 NA TRBJ2-7 TRBV11-2
TGTGCCAGCAGCGGGAGTGGGACAGATACGCAGTATTTT CASSGSGTDTQYF once 13 NA TRBJ2-3 TRBV7-9
TGTGCCAGCAGCCCCCGGGACAGGGGATATTCACCCCTCCACTTT CASSPRDRGYSPLHF NA 15 TRBD1 TRBJ1-6 TRBV3-1/TRBV3-2
TGTGCCAGCAGTAAAACGGGGGAGACCCTCTACGAGCAGTACTTC CASSKTGETLYEQYF NA 15 NA TRBJ2-7 TRBV6-5
TGCAGCGTGGCCCGGACAGGAACCTACGAGCAGTACTTC CSVARTGTYEQYF few 13 TRBD1 TRBJ2-7 TRBV29-1
TGTGCCAGCAGCTTAGGAGCAGGGGATCGGCCCCAGCATTTT CASSLGAGDRPQHF NA 14 NA TRBJ1-5 TRBV7-2
TGTGCCAGCAGTATCCAGGGGGAAGGTGAAGCTTTCTTT CASSIQGEGEAFF few 13 TRBD1 TRBJ1-1 TRBV12-3/TRBV12-4
TGCGCCAGCAGCCAAGAGGGGCCGAACACTGAAGCTTTCTTT CASSQEGPNTEAFF NA 14 NA TRBJ1-1 TRBV4-1
TGTGCCAGCAGCCAAGAGCTTCAGGGATCTGGAAACACCATATATTTT CASSQELQGSGNTIYF many 16 NA TRBJ1-3 TRBV4-2
TGTGCCAGCAGCTCGGGACAGGGGGAAAACTATGGCTACACCTTC CASSSGQGENYGYTF once 15 TRBD1 TRBJ1-2 TRBV7-6
TGTGCCAGCAGCTACGGGACAGTCTACGAGCAGTACTTC CASSYGTVYEQYF NA 13 TRBD1 TRBJ2-7 TRBV7-2